This note documents a single T cell receptor (beta chain) sequence. What it binds is not known. After removal of 1 base from V and 4 bases from J, the junction contained 2 bases not matched to a gene. The CDR3 loop spans 14 amino acids. CDR1 is MDHEN and CDR2 is SYDVKM in the germline V gene. The entry originates in a study of T cell responses to AZD1222 COVID-19 vaccine. Notes on the study in general: There were vaccine-associated CD4 TCRs across spike, dominant at 160-218 and 743-854. Regions left unmutated in variants are reportedly the target of nearly half of spike-specific TCRs.

Method: immunoSEQ multiplex PCR; TCRdb's copy keeps in-frame clones and lacks some. The sample lists fewer than 150,000 clones; 88% were seen once. This TCR was recovered from an adult who received the AZD1222 COVID-19 vaccine. The V gene is TRBV28, the J gene TRBJ2-7; 9 nucleotides line up with TRBD1. Sequenced material: peripheral blood, taken 28 days after the second AZD1222 dose. The CDR3 DNA is TGTGCCAGCAGTTTATCCGGGACAGGGTACGAGCAGTACTTC. Its protein product is CASSLSGTGYEQYF.